These T cell receptor beta chains were read from a single sample in a study of cytomegalovirus exposure and HLA in healthy donors. The protocol was immunoSEQ multiplex PCR, while the TCRdb copy is restricted to in-frame clones and leaves out a portion. The table records about 140,000 clones, 75% of them present only once. Sequencing was performed on PBMCs. The receptors derive from a man between 18 and 29 years old in good health and CMV-seropositive. CDR3s include the opening cysteine and the closing phenylalanine or tryptophan. A D gene is named only where the DNA matches it firmly. Clone sizes are given selectively: once, few, many, or a class where the clone is expanded.

clone_size	j_call	d_call	v_call	cdr3_nt	cdr3_aa
-	TRBJ2-1	TRBD2	TRBV7-9	TGTGCCAGCAGCTTAGTTCGCGGGAGAGAATTTAATGAGCAGTTCTTC	CASSLVRGREFNEQFF
-	TRBJ2-7	-	TRBV28	TGTGCCAGCAGTCCCCGGGACAGGCGGGGGTACGAGCAGTACTTC	CASSPRDRRGYEQYF
-	TRBJ2-1	TRBD2	TRBV5-1	TGCGCCAGCAGCTTGGTTGGGACTAGCGGGAGGTCCCGATTTTACAATGAGCAGTTCTTC	CASSLVGTSGRSRFYNEQFF
-	TRBJ2-7	-	TRBV10-2	TGCGCCAGCAGACCCCGCGAGGGCCCCAATCCCTACGAGCAGTACTTC	CASRPREGPNPYEQYF
-	TRBJ2-1	-	TRBV29-1	TGCAGCGTTGCCCATCCTGAGCAGTTCTTC	CSVAHPEQFF
-	TRBJ2-7	TRBD2	TRBV30	TGTGCCTGCTCCGATAGCGGGTTTTCCTACGAGCAGTACTTC	CACSDSGFSYEQYF
-	TRBJ2-7	-	TRBV5-4	TGTGCCAGCAGCTTCATCAGTGACGAGCAGTACTTC	CASSFISDEQYF
-	TRBJ2-2	-	TRBV30	TGTGCCTGGAATGAGCAGGCCACCGGGGAGCTGTTTTTT	CAWNEQATGELFF
-	TRBJ2-1	-	TRBV21-1	TGTGCGTTCGGGACTACGGGTGAGCAGTTCTTC	CAFGTTGEQFF
-	TRBJ2-7	-	TRBV7-9	TGTGCCAGCAGCTCCTCAGGGTTCCACGAGCAGTACTTC	CASSSSGFHEQYF
-	TRBJ2-7	TRBD2	TRBV6-5	TGTGCCAGCGGGGACCGGGGAGGGAGTGAGCAGTACTTC	CASGDRGGSEQYF
-	TRBJ1-2	-	TRBV7-2	TGTGCCAGCAGCTTAGGAGGGTCTTATGGCTACACCTTC	CASSLGGSYGYTF
-	TRBJ2-7	TRBD2	TRBV7-9	TGTGCCAGCACCCTCCCGGGGGGAGACTACGAGCCGTACTTC	CASTLPGGDYEPYF
-	TRBJ2-7	TRBD2	TRBV5-4	TGTGCCAGCAGCGACGGTATTAGCGGGGGTCTTTACGAGCAGTACTTC	CASSDGISGGLYEQYF
-	TRBJ1-2	-	TRBV6-5	TGTGCCAGCAGTTACTCGAGTTGGGGGGGATCCTATGGCTACACCTTC	CASSYSSWGGSYGYTF
few	TRBJ1-3	TRBD1	TRBV28	TGTGCCACCATACCGGGACAGGTTGTTTTTAACTCTGGAAACACCATATATTTT	CATIPGQVVFNSGNTIYF
-	TRBJ2-1	TRBD2	TRBV7-8	TGTGCCAGCAGCTTAGGGACTAGCGGGAGGAATGAGCAGTTCTTC	CASSLGTSGRNEQFF
once	TRBJ2-5	-	TRBV6-1	TGTGCCAGCAGACGGCGGGCCGGGGAGACCCAGTACTTC	CASRRRAGETQYF
-	TRBJ1-2	-	TRBV7-2	TGTGCCAGCAGCTTAGAGCGCCTAGCTGGCTACACCTTC	CASSLERLAGYTF
-	TRBJ2-2	-	TRBV19	TGTGCCAGTAGTCCCCGGGATCACACCGGGGAGCTGTTTTTT	CASSPRDHTGELFF
-	TRBJ1-2	-	TRBV6-1	TGTGCCAGCAGGTACAGGGATGGCTATGGCTACACCTTC	CASRYRDGYGYTF
once	TRBJ2-1	-	TRBV30	TGTGCCTGGAGTATCGGTGAGCAGTTCTTC	CAWSIGEQFF
-	TRBJ2-7	-	TRBV6-6	TGTGCCAGCAGTTACTCGCACAGCTCCCGCGAGCAGTACTTC	CASSYSHSSREQYF
-	TRBJ2-7	TRBD1	TRBV15	TGTGCCACCAGCAGGACTAATGCAGGGGGCATCGAGCAGTACTTC	CATSRTNAGGIEQYF
-	TRBJ1-1	-	TRBV28	TGTGCCAGCACCACAGACAGTAACACTGAAGCTTTCTTT	CASTTDSNTEAFF
-	TRBJ2-7	-	TRBV18	TGTGCCAGCTCAACGGTCGCCTCCTACGAGCAGTACTTC	CASSTVASYEQYF
-	TRBJ1-3	-	TRBV7-9	TGTGCCAGCAGCCCGCAAAGCAACACCATATATTTT	CASSPQSNTIYF
-	TRBJ2-6	-	TRBV6-4	TGTGCCAGCGGTACGACAGGCGCTGGGGCCAACGTCCTGACTTTC	CASGTTGAGANVLTF
-	TRBJ1-2	TRBD1	TRBV19	TGTGCCAGTAGTTACCGGACAGGGCGCTATGGCTACACCTTC	CASSYRTGRYGYTF
-	TRBJ2-7	TRBD2	TRBV15	TGTGCCACTCAGGGAGGGTCCTACGAGCAGTACTTC	CATQGGSYEQYF
-	TRBJ2-1	TRBD2	TRBV6-5	TGTGCCAGCACTTCACTGGGGGGGACCTACAATGAGCAGTTCTTC	CASTSLGGTYNEQFF
-	TRBJ2-1	-	TRBV15	TGTGCCACCAGCAGAGACGCCCGGTTGGAGAATGAGCAGTTCTTC	CATSRDARLENEQFF
-	TRBJ2-3	TRBD2	TRBV28	TGTGCCAGCAGTTTGACTAGCGGGGGGACAGATACGCAGTATTTT	CASSLTSGGTDTQYF
-	TRBJ1-1	-	TRBV7-6	TGTGCCAGCAGCTTAGAGCGACAGGTAATGAACACTGAAGCTTTCTTT	CASSLERQVMNTEAFF
-	TRBJ2-1	TRBD1	TRBV15	TGTGCCACCAGCAGGGTCGTAGGACAGGGGACTTCCCATGAGCAGTTCTTC	CATSRVVGQGTSHEQFF
once	TRBJ2-1	-	TRBV7-9	TGTGCCAGCAGCTTAGTGGGGGGAGACCTGAGGGGACAGTTCTTC	CASSLVGGDLRGQFF
-	TRBJ1-5	-	TRBV19	TGTGCCAGTAGTATGCACCCCGGGACAAGTTATAGCAATCAGCCCCAGCATTTT	CASSMHPGTSYSNQPQHF
-	TRBJ1-2	TRBD1	TRBV5-1	TGCGCCAGCGCCAGACAGGGTAACTATGGCTACACCTTC	CASARQGNYGYTF